This TCR beta chain was sequenced during a study of T cells in Graves' hyperthyroidism and ophthalmopathy (dated by TCRdb to the late 2010s). Study-level background: Peripheral blood samples were taken at initial diagnosis, before any treatment was given. The approximately 90 discovery patients were divided at random into training and test sets in a 7:3 ratio. Thyroid tissue and blood T-cell repertoires from more than five Graves' hyperthyroidism patients were also compared in the study. According to the paper, TCR Vbeta CDR3 sequencing was carried out on over 130 peripheral blood samples, which came from about 45 ophthalmopathy, around 74 hyperthyroidism and around 17 progressor patients. Once sampling was done, hyperthyroidism patients were given methimazole at a starting dose of 30 mg daily, whereas ophthalmopathy patients were given high-dose intravenous methylprednisolone. Prospective prediction of ophthalmopathy was tested in an independent validation cohort of fewer than 20 hyperthyroidism patients and some 17 patients who later progressed to ophthalmopathy. TCR V-J signatures able to tell the groups apart were searched for in a discovery cohort of 90 to 100 patients, of whom over 40 had Graves' ophthalmopathy and roughly 59 had stable Graves' hyperthyroidism.

From its cysteine to its phenylalanine, the CDR3 spans 15 amino acids. Only CDR3 DNA remains: 45 bases, in frame from the first base. V is pared back by 0 bases and J by 3 bases, with 14 bases lying between the germline termini. The germline V gene encodes CDR1 SQVTM and CDR2 ANQGSEA. Study-wide findings and limitations: In validation, the model predicted progression to ophthalmopathy with approximately 70% sensitivity and approximately 72% specificity, a median of about 6 months before onset. Blood samples also contained most of the expanded thyroid clonotypes (frequency above 0.001), which suggests that blood repertoires may reflect thyroid immune responses. A 13 V-J signature model separated ophthalmopathy from stable hyperthyroidism, with about 90% sensitivity and 81% to 83% specificity in cross-validation and 80%/75% in testing. No statistical method was used to set the sample size in advance, and investigators knew the group allocation.

Regarding this clonotype: Its antigen remains unidentified. One base away there is no much larger clone; base qualities are not given.

The TCR beta CDR3 regions were amplified from the RNA transcripts. The first round of RT-PCR for the TCR CDR3 was performed with the HTBI primer set and the Qiagen OneStep RT-PCR kit. Libraries were constructed in a second round of multiplex PCR, after which size selection and purification were performed. Libraries were sequenced paired-end with 100 bp reads on an Illumina HiSeq2000. The paper's data handling went like this. SOAPnuke was used to process the raw data, throwing out any read that contained adapters or uncalled bases, had a mean Phred below 15, or lacked an exact constant-primer or identifier match. High-quality paired reads were merged using COPE v1.2.5, and each unique nucleotide sequence was defined as a clonotype. Clonotypes were aligned to IMGT TRBV, TRBD and TRBJ reference segments using MiTCR v1.1. Only V-J combinations with frequency above 0.0001, covering 99.2% of repertoires, were analysed. A TCS score was defined as the ratio between F50 (clonal expansion) and ExV (chaos), using BLOSUM62-based TCRdist between CDR3 peptides within each V-J. Welch's t-statistics and random forest reduced just over 500 V-J features to 13, which were used in a naive Bayes classifier (R e1071). TCRdb reprocessing: public reads trimmed at Q25 with fastp, clones called with MiXCR, in-frame beta chains kept. Every entry covers one CDR3 protein and lists the most common genes and DNA from its rows. The authors' filters were not applied to this entry. Here the sample has under 400,000 distinct CDR3 sequences; 15% to 20% occur a single time. Roughly 31% of the sample rests with the top ten.

Graves' hyperthyroidism was defined as stable when no progression to ophthalmopathy occurred over 18 months of follow-up. Hyperthyroidism patients were newly diagnosed, had a disease duration of under 2 months, and were aged 18 to 65 years. The study excluded patients with uncontrolled infections, other autoimmune diseases, pregnancy or lactation. Clinical symptoms, serum thyroxine and TRAb, thyroid ultrasound, and orbital computed tomography formed the basis for the diagnoses. PBMCs were separated from 8 to 10 ml of fresh peripheral blood using Ficoll-Paque density gradient centrifugation. Total RNA was extracted using Trizol reagent, and RNA quality was assessed on an Agilent 2100 Bioanalyzer.

The receptor comes from a man aged 25-45 years with Graves' hyperthyroidism. The specimen sequenced was blood. The V gene is TRBV29-1 and the J gene is TRBJ2-5; the D gene is unclear. The DNA reads as follows: TGCAGCGTTGAAGATTTAGCAGACGTAGAAGAGACCCAGTACTTC. It specifies CSVEDLADVEETQYF.